This T cell receptor beta chain originates from a study of blood T cell repertoires in COVID-19. The wider study: Samples of COVID-19 (acute and convalescent) were obtained from the United States, Italy and Spain.

Individuals drawn from around 24 US areas were about 18 to 89 years old. Original handling: Amplification of reference gene primers provided the estimated nucleated cell counts. Only in-frame clones appear in the TCRdb table, and some are missing; sequencing was by immunoSEQ multiplex PCR. The V and J calls and clone size come from that table; D and trimming were worked out from the DNA. Found here are some 210,000 clones, 80% to 90% of them singletons; the top ten hold about 9.4%. Germline loops: CDR1 MNHEY, CDR2 SMNVEV (reference sequence). This CDR3 spans 14 amino acids. V was trimmed by 2 bases and J by 1 base, leaving 8 bases between them.

Sample: PBMCs or T cells enriched from blood (not recorded which). The receptor was isolated from a man between 18 and 35 years old with acute COVID-19. J is TRBJ1-1 and V is TRBV27; D is perhaps TRBD1 (5 bases). CDR3 protein: CASSLHRGNTEAFF. The CDR3 region has the DNA TGTGCCAGCAGTTTACATAGGGGGAACACTGAAGCTTTCTTT.